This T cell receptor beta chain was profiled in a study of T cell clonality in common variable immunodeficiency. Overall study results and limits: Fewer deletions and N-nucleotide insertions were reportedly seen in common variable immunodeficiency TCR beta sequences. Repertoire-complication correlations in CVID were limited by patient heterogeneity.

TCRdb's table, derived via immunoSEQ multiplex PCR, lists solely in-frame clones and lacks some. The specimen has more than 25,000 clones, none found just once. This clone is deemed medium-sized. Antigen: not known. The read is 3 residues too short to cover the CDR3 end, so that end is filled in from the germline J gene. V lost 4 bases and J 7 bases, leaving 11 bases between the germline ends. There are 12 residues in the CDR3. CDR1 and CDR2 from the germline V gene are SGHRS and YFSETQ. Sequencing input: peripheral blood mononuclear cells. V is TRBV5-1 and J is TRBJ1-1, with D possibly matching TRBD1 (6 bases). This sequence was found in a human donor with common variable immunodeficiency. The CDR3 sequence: CASSHGQSEAFF. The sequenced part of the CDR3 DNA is TGCGCCAGCAGCCACGGACAGAGTGAA.